This T cell receptor beta chain was sequenced for a study of shared clonotypes between healthy human individuals. Data came from immunoSEQ multiplex PCR; TCRdb stores just in-frame clones and leaves some out. The profile shows about 2.1 million clones, just over 90% of them singletons. It was CD45RO-negative cells, positively selected for CCR7, that made up naive CD8 cells, with terminally differentiated effector memory CD45RA+ cells excluded. Trimming left V 4 bases short and J 6 bases short, with 19 bases between. The germline gives CDR1 MDHEN, CDR2 SYDVKM. This CDR3 contains 15 residues. Sequencing was done on a sample of naive CD8+ T cells from PBMCs. The chain carries TRBV28 and TRBJ2-7; no definite D call. This TCR came from a man younger than 35 in good health. Some clones in this sample may be carry-over from other donors' samples. The CDR3 DNA is TGTGCCAGCAGTTCGTCTTGGACGGGCGGCTTCGAGCAGTACTTC. It translates to CASSSSWTGGFEQYF. Full variable domain (rest looked up from reference TRBV28 and TRBJ2-7): DVKVTQSSRYLVKRTGEKVFLECVQDMDHENMFWYRQDPGLGLRLIYFSYDVKMKEKGDIPEGYSVSREKKERFSLILESASTNQTSMYLCASSSSWTGGFEQYFGPGTRLTVT.